Listed here is a single TCR beta chain. The method was immunoSEQ multiplex PCR; TCRdb's version includes in-frame clones alone and lacks a portion of them. The sample holds some 130,000 clones, around 85% seen once. This entry belongs to a study of cytotoxic CD8 clonotypes in ibrutinib-treated CLL. V was shortened by 6 bases and J by 0 bases, with 8 bases between the two germline ends. This CDR3 region has 13 residues. Germline V gene lookup returns CDR1 SNHLY and CDR2 FYNNEI. The receptor was derived from a human donor with chronic lymphocytic leukemia. Specimen: PBMCs, collected after 24 months of ibrutinib treatment. J is TRBJ1-1 and V is TRBV2; D unclear. CDR3 DNA sequence: TGTGCCAGCAGGAAAGAAGTGAACACTGAAGCTTTCTTT. Translated: CASRKEVNTEAFF. The entire variable domain, with the rest obtained from reference TRBV2 and TRBJ1-1, is as follows: EPEVTQTPSHQVTQMGQEVILRCVPISNHLYFYWYRQILGQKVEFLVSFYNNEISEKSEIFDDQFSVERPDGSNFTLKIRSTKLEDSAMYFCASRKEVNTEAFFGQGTRLTVV.